A selection of T cell receptor beta chains follows, all from one sample in a study of CD8 T cell repertoires and HIV-1 epitope variants. Measured with immunoSEQ multiplex PCR; TCRdb has only the in-frame clones, and not every one. The profile shows roughly 6,000 clones, about 65% of them singletons. The antigens these receptors bind are not known. The specimen was cultured CD8+ T cells derived from PBMCs. The receptor source for this set is a male donor with HIV. Both conserved end residues are part of each CDR3. The order of the fields is D gene, J gene, clone size, V gene, CDR3 length, CDR3 protein, CDR3 DNA. D genes are given only for firm matches. Clone sizes are given selectively: once, few, many, or a class where the clone is expanded.

>.|TRBJ2-3|.|TRBV15|18
CATSREMGREMHADTQYF
TGTGCCACCAGCAGGGAGATGGGTCGGGAGATGCACGCAGATACGCAGTATTTT
>TRBD2|TRBJ2-1|.|TRBV18|14
CASSPRTSGGEQFF
TGTGCCAGCTCACCACGGACTAGCGGGGGTGAGCAGTTCTTC
>.|TRBJ2-7|.|TRBV28|13
CASRQGFSYEQYF
TGTGCCAGCCGTCAGGGGTTCTCCTACGAGCAGTACTTC
>.|TRBJ2-6|.|TRBV5-1|17
CASRGTHSDSGANVLTF
TGCGCCAGCAGAGGGACACACTCCGACTCTGGGGCCAACGTCCTGACTTTC
>.|TRBJ2-2|.|TRBV6-5|16
CASSYSPGRNTGELFF
TGTGCCAGCAGTTACTCCCCAGGGCGGAACACCGGGGAGCTGTTTTTT
>TRBD1|TRBJ2-7|.|TRBV7-4|16
CASRRTQGQSSYEQYF
TGTGCCAGCAGACGTACACAGGGGCAGAGCTCCTACGAGCAGTACTTC
>TRBD2|TRBJ2-1|once|TRBV11-2|16
CASSFLAGARYNEQFF
TGTGCCAGCAGTTTTCTAGCGGGGGCCCGGTACAATGAGCAGTTCTTC
>TRBD2|TRBJ2-7|.|TRBV9|16
CASSVDGGSGMYEQYF
TGTGCCAGCAGCGTAGACGGCGGTAGCGGGATGTACGAGCAGTACTTC
>TRBD1|TRBJ1-2|.|TRBV6-6|13
CASSSGTGDGYTF
TGTGCCAGCAGTTCTGGGACAGGGGATGGCTACACCTTC
>.|TRBJ1-1|.|TRBV7-6|13
CASSLGENTEAFF
TGTGCCAGCAGCTTAGGGGAGAACACTGAAGCTTTCTTT
>TRBD1|TRBJ1-3|.|TRBV28|16
CATRNRGRLSGNTIYF
TGTGCCACCCGAAACAGGGGGCGTCTCTCTGGAAACACCATATATTTT
>TRBD1|TRBJ2-1|medium-sized|TRBV29-1|14
CSVDHWDRYNEQFF
TGCAGCGTTGACCACTGGGACAGGTACAATGAGCAGTTCTTC
>TRBD2|TRBJ2-3|few|TRBV5-8|16
CASSPTSGKDTDTQYF
TGTGCCAGCAGCCCCACTAGCGGGAAAGATACAGATACGCAGTATTTT
>.|TRBJ1-6|.|TRBV7-3|15
CASSLTGRDESPLHF
TGTGCCAGCAGCTTAACGGGCAGGGACGAATCACCCCTCCACTTT
>TRBD1|TRBJ2-3|.|TRBV7-9|14
CASSITGGGDTQYF
TGTGCCAGCAGCATTACAGGGGGCGGGGATACGCAGTATTTT
>.|TRBJ1-1|.|TRBV4-3|13
CASSQDLRTEAFF
TGCGCCAGCAGCCAAGATCTGCGGACTGAAGCTTTCTTT
>TRBD2|TRBJ2-2|.|TRBV7-7|16
CASSRGLAENTGELFF
TGTGCTAGCAGCCGCGGACTAGCTGAGAACACCGGGGAGCTGTTTTTT
>TRBD1|TRBJ1-6|.|TRBV19|14
CASSGTADNSPLHF
TGTGCCAGTAGTGGGACAGCAGATAATTCACCCCTCCACTTT
>TRBD2|TRBJ2-1|few|TRBV5-6|16
CASSLERGSSYNEQFF
TGTGCCAGCAGCTTGGAGCGGGGGAGCTCCTACAATGAGCAGTTCTTC
>TRBD1|TRBJ1-1|.|TRBV28|13
CASSPIGTGEAFF
TGTGCCAGCAGTCCCATTGGGACAGGAGAAGCTTTCTTT
>TRBD2|TRBJ2-3|.|TRBV7-2|17
CASSLGLAGGPTDTQYF
TGTGCCAGCAGCTTGGGACTAGCGGGAGGGCCCACAGATACGCAGTATTTT
>TRBD2|TRBJ2-2|.|TRBV5-6|16
CASSLEQREYTGELFF
TGTGCCAGCAGCTTGGAACAGCGGGAGTACACCGGGGAGCTGTTTTTT
>TRBD1|TRBJ2-1|.|TRBV29-1|16
CSVEWYWTGESNEQFF
TGCAGCGTTGAATGGTATTGGACAGGGGAGTCCAATGAGCAGTTCTTC
>.|TRBJ1-1|.|TRBV9|18
CASSVYSSIGGGSTEAFF
TGTGCCAGCAGCGTTTATTCTTCTATAGGGGGAGGAAGCACTGAAGCTTTCTTT
>.|TRBJ2-7|.|TRBV6-5|15
CASSYSEGNPYEQYF
TGTGCCAGCAGTTACTCGGAGGGGAACCCCTACGAGCAGTACTTC
>TRBD2|TRBJ2-2|.|TRBV9|22
CASSGPVVGGGTIEPNTGELFF
TGTGCCAGCAGCGGACCGGTGGTGGGCGGGGGTACGATCGAACCGAACACCGGGGAGCTGTTTTTT
>.|TRBJ2-7|.|TRBV6-1|15
CASTALGDSFRQQYF
TGTGCCAGCACCGCCCTCGGGGACTCCTTTCGTCAGCAGTACTTC